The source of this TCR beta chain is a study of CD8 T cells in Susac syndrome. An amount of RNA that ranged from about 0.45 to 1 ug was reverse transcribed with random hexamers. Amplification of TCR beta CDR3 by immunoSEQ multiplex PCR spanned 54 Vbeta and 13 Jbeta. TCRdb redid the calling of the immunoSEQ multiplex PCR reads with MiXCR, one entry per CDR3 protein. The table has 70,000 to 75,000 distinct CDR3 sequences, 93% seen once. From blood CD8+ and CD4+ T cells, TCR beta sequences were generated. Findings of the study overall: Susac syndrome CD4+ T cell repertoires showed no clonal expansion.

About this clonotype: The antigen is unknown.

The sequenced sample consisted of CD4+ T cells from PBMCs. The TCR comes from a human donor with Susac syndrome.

CDR3 in amino acids: CASSEGQGAVNEQFF. In DNA, the CDR3 is TGTGCCAGCTCAGAGGGACAGGGGGCCGTCAATGAGCAGTTCTTC. The chain is built from TRBV18 and TRBJ2-1, with 12 positions matching TRBD1. The CDR3 contains 15 residues. The germline V gene encodes CDR1 KGHSH and CDR2 LQKENI. V lost 5 bases to trimming and J lost 6 bases; unmatched junction nucleotides: 5.